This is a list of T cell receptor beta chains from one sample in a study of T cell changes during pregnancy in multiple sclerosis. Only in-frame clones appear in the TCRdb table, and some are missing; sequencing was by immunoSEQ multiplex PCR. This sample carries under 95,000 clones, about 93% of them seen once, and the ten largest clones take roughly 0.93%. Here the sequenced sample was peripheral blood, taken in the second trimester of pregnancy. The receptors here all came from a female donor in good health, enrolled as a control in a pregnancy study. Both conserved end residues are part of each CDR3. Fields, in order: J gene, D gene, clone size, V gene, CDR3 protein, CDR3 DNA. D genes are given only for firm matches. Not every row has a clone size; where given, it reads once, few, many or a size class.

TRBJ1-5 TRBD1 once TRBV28 CASSTQGGTNQPQHF TGTGCCAGCAGTACACAGGGGGGAACAAATCAGCCCCAGCATTTT
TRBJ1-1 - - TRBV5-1 CASSPNRGNTEAFF TGCGCCAGCAGCCCGAATAGGGGGAACACTGAAGCTTTCTTT
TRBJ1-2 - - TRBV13 CASSPDTGGARSGYTF TGTGCCAGCAGCCCCGACACGGGGGGGGCGAGAAGTGGCTACACCTTC
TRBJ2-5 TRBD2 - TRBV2 CASSTGLAGAETQYF TGTGCCAGCAGTACGGGACTAGCGGGGGCGGAGACCCAGTACTTC
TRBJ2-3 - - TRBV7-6 CASSLNRGGGPDTQYF TGTGCCAGCAGCTTGAACAGGGGAGGTGGGCCAGATACGCAGTATTTT
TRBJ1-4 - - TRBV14 CASSQDRRAEKLFF TGTGCCAGCAGCCAAGATAGGCGGGCTGAAAAACTGTTTTTT
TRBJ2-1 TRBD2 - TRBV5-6 CASSLGTRNEQFF TGTGCCAGCAGTCTCGGGACTAGGAATGAGCAGTTCTTC
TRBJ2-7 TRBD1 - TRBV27 CASTRGLGSYEQYF TGTGCCAGCACCAGGGGGCTGGGGTCCTACGAGCAGTACTTC
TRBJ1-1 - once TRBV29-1 CSVGGGTNTEAFF TGCAGCGTTGGAGGTGGCACGAACACTGAAGCTTTCTTT
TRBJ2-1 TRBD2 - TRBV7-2 CASSSQLAASYNEQFF TGTGCCAGCAGCTCCCAACTAGCGGCCTCGTACAATGAGCAGTTCTTC
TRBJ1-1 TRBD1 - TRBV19 CASKTGATEAFF TGTGCCAGTAAGACAGGGGCCACTGAAGCTTTCTTT
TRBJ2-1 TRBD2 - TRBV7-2 CASSFGGRGSYNEQFF TGTGCCAGCAGCTTTGGGGGGAGGGGCTCCTACAATGAGCAGTTCTTC
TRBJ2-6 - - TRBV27 CASSLLGSRALPSGANVLTF TGTGCCAGCAGTTTATTGGGATCCAGGGCCCTACCCTCTGGGGCCAACGTCCTGACTTTC
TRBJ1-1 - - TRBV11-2 CASSLRFAGLNWTEAFF TGTGCCAGCAGCTTAAGATTCGCAGGGCTGAACTGGACTGAAGCTTTCTTT
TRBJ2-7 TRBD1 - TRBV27 CASSSRTGPGWEQYF TGTGCCAGCAGTTCAAGGACAGGACCCGGGTGGGAGCAGTACTTC